This is a list of T cell receptor beta chains from one sample in a study of CD8+CD57+ T cells in acquired aplastic anemia. TCRdb re-derived calls from the reads in MiXCR, one entry per CDR3 protein. The sample contains some 150,000 distinct CDR3 sequences, more than 45% of which appear only once. Material for sequencing was sorted CD4+, CD8+, or CD8+CD57+ T cells (not recorded which) from PBMCs. These receptors were obtained from a human donor with aplastic anemia. The CDR3 runs from the conserved cysteine through the conserved F or W. Each record gives: V gene, D gene, clone size, J gene, CDR3 length, CDR3 protein, CDR3 DNA. D genes are given only for firm matches. The listing skips clone size in some rows; elsewhere it reads once, few, many or a size class.

>TRBV9|-|many|TRBJ2-7|13
CASSVASDSEQYF
TGTGCCAGCAGCGTAGCCAGTGACAGCGAGCAGTACTTC
>TRBV15|-|many|TRBJ2-3|16
CATTPGVRASTDTQYF
TGTGCCACCACACCCGGGGTCAGGGCTAGCACAGATACGCAGTATTTT
>TRBV24-1|-|-|TRBJ1-5|13
CATSGRADQPQHF
TGTGCCACCAGCGGCAGGGCAGATCAGCCCCAGCATTTT
>TRBV25-1|-|-|TRBJ1-2|13
CASTPGGHYGYTF
TGTGCCAGCACCCCTGGGGGCCACTATGGCTACACCTTC
>TRBV24-1|TRBD2|-|TRBJ2-3|14
CATSGAGGTDTQYF
TGTGCCACCAGTGGGGCGGGGGGGACAGATACGCAGTATTTT
>TRBV19|TRBD2|-|TRBJ2-3|16
CTSSAPSGGVTDTQYF
TGTACCAGTAGTGCCCCTAGCGGGGGGGTGACAGATACGCAGTATTTT
>TRBV11-2|-|-|TRBJ1-6|16
CASSSRRSSYNSPLHF
TGTGCCAGCAGCTCCCGACGGAGCTCCTATAATTCACCCCTCCACTTT
>TRBV2|-|-|TRBJ2-5|11
CASTGQETQYF
TGTGCCAGCACAGGACAAGAGACCCAGTACTTC
>TRBV6-1|TRBD1|-|TRBJ2-6|15
CASGQGGSGANVLTF
TGTGCCAGCGGACAGGGTGGATCTGGGGCCAACGTACTGACTTTC
>TRBV2|TRBD1|-|TRBJ1-6|15
CASSALGQGNSPLHF
TGTGCCAGCAGTGCGTTGGGACAGGGGAATTCACCCCTCCACTTT
>TRBV29-1|-|few|TRBJ1-1|13
CTLGTLKSTEAFF
TGCACCCTAGGGACATTGAAAAGCACTGAAGCTTTCTTT
>TRBV12-3/TRBV12-4|TRBD1|-|TRBJ1-6|20
CASTQRAGTGTSSYNSPLHF
TGTGCCAGCACCCAGAGGGCCGGGACAGGGACGAGCTCCTATAATTCACCCCTCCACTTT
>TRBV20-1|-|-|TRBJ1-4|13
CSASGGGTEKLFF
TGCAGTGCTAGTGGGGGAGGCACCGAAAAACTGTTTTTT
>TRBV29-1|TRBD1|many|TRBJ1-4|13
CSSRDSPNEKLFF
TGCAGCTCCCGGGACAGTCCTAATGAAAAACTGTTTTTT
>TRBV5-4|-|many|TRBJ2-5|14
CASSSGERVETQYF
TGTGCCAGCAGCTCCGGGGAGCGGGTGGAGACCCAGTACTTC
>TRBV25-1|-|few|TRBJ1-1|12
CAAARVNTEAFF
TGTGCCGCGGCCAGAGTGAACACTGAAGCTTTCTTT
>TRBV10-3|TRBD2|-|TRBJ2-7|14
CAIRGLAENYEQYF
TGTGCCATCAGAGGACTAGCGGAAAACTACGAGCAGTACTTC
>TRBV9|-|many|TRBJ2-1|16
CASSARGGGQNNEQFF
TGTGCCAGCAGCGCTCGTGGAGGGGGGCAGAACAATGAGCAGTTCTTC
>TRBV7-2|-|many|TRBJ2-5|15
CASSLDWGLGETQYF
TGTGCCAGCAGCCTCGATTGGGGGCTCGGAGAGACCCAGTACTTC
>TRBV5-1|TRBD2|many|TRBJ2-7|13
CASSRGGRYEQYF
TGCGCCAGCAGCCGCGGGGGGCGCTACGAGCAGTACTTC
>TRBV10-3|-|-|TRBJ1-5|13
CAISESEEQPQHF
TGTGCCATCAGTGAGTCGGAGGAACAGCCCCAGCATTTT
>TRBV9|-|-|TRBJ1-1|14
CASSERGWETEAFF
TGTGCCAGCAGCGAGCGGGGTTGGGAGACTGAAGCTTTCTTT
>TRBV5-1|TRBD2|-|TRBJ2-5|17
CASSLAVGLAGEETQYF
TGCGCCAGCAGCTTGGCCGTAGGACTAGCGGGGGAGGAGACCCAGTACTTC
>TRBV7-3|-|-|TRBJ2-1|14
CASSSGHKYNEQFF
TGTGCCAGCAGCTCCGGACATAAATACAATGAGCAGTTCTTC
>TRBV5-5|-|many|TRBJ1-1|14
CASSTPQRYTEAFF
TGTGCCAGCAGCACCCCTCAGAGGTACACTGAAGCTTTCTTT
>TRBV14|TRBD1|-|TRBJ1-4|15
CASSSAGTGEEKLFF
TGTGCCAGCAGTTCCGCCGGGACAGGGGAGGAAAAACTGTTTTTT
>TRBV20-1|-|many|TRBJ2-2|14
CSASRVPGTGELFF
TGCAGTGCTAGTAGGGTCCCCGGGACCGGGGAGCTGTTTTTT
>TRBV7-9|-|-|TRBJ1-1|13
CASSFPSAPEAFF
TGTGCCAGCAGCTTCCCATCCGCCCCAGAAGCTTTCTTT